These 25 T cell receptor beta chains share one sample of origin, sequenced in a study of shared clonotypes between healthy human individuals. Here immunoSEQ multiplex PCR was the method, and the copy in TCRdb shows in-frame clones only, minus some. This table holds some 580,000 clones, roughly 97% found once. What was sequenced was naive CD4+ T cells sorted from blood. This sample's subset: CD45RA+ positively selected. The receptors come from a woman aged 30 to 39 in good health.

The chain is built from TRBV28 and TRBJ1-1; 12 bases are shared with TRBD1. Trimming at V came to 4 bases and at J to 4 bases, leaving 4 bases not matched to a gene. Germline V gene sequence: CDR1 MDHEN, CDR2 SYDVKM. This CDR3 has 15 residues. The CDR3 bases are TGTGCCAGCAGTTCTCCGGGACAGGGGGCCACTGAAGCTTTCTTT. Translation gives CASSSPGQGATEAFF.

The V gene is TRBV7-3, the J gene TRBJ2-6; weak D call: TRBD2 (6 bases). This CDR3 is 16 amino acids long. V was cut by 5 bases and J by 2 bases, with 13 bases left in between. Germline V gene sequence: CDR1 SGHTA, CDR2 FQGTGA. The CDR3 protein is CASSPNGGAGANVLTF. CDR3 sequence (DNA): TGTGCCAGCAGCCCAAACGGGGGAGCTGGGGCCAACGTCCTGACTTTC.

The chain is built from TRBV28 and TRBJ1-1; TRBD1 is a possible D gene (6 bases). CDR3 size: 16 residues. Trimming shortened V by 3 bases and J by 6 bases, and 20 bases separated the two germline ends. Germline V gene data show CDR1 as MDHEN and CDR2 as SYDVKM. CDR3 DNA sequence: TGTGCCAGCAGTTTTTTGGTGGACAGCTTTTCAGCTGAAGCTTTCTTT. Encoded protein: CASSFLVDSFSAEAFF.

V and J are TRBV6-6 and TRBJ2-1; D is possibly TRBD1 (6 bases). The V and J ends lost 5 bases and 7 bases respectively, with 21 bases between them. This CDR3 comprises 16 residues. Germline V gives CDR1 MNHNY, CDR2 SVGAGI (reference sequence). The CDR3 here is CASSPPRDLGGNEQFF. The CDR3 bases are TGTGCCAGCAGTCCCCCCCGGGATCTAGGGGGAAATGAGCAGTTCTTC.

V usage is TRBV29-1 and J usage is TRBJ1-2; TRBD1 is a possible D gene (6 bases). The CDR3 covers 14 residues. V dropped 6 bases and J dropped 6 bases, with 20 bases sitting between them. CDR1 and CDR2 from the germline V gene are SQVTM and ANQGSEA. In DNA, the CDR3 is TGCAGCGTCGACATAATAGGGGGGCTCGATGGCTACACCTTC. Protein sequence: CSVDIIGGLDGYTF. Filled out from reference TRBV29-1 and TRBJ1-2, the complete variable domain reads SAVISQKPSRDICQRGTSLTIQCQVDSQVTMMFWYRQQPGQSLTLIATANQGSEATYESGFVIDKFPISRPNLTFSTLTVSNMSPEDSSIYLCSVDIIGGLDGYTFGSGTRLTVV.

This chain uses TRBV5-4 with TRBJ2-1, with D uncertain. V was shortened by 2 bases and J by 5 bases, with 17 bases between the two germline ends. Per germline, CDR1 SGHNT and CDR2 YYREEE (reference sequence). CDR3 size: 16 residues. In DNA, the CDR3 is TGTGCCAGCAGCTTCGATACAGCTGGTGGGCACAATGAGCAGTTCTTC. Its translation is CASSFDTAGGHNEQFF. The full variable domain, rest sourced from reference TRBV5-4 and TRBJ2-1, is ETGVTQSPTHLIKTRGQQVTLRCSSQSGHNTVSWYQQALGQGPQFIFQYYREEENGRGNFPPRFSGLQFPNYSSELNVNALELDDSALYLCASSFDTAGGHNEQFFGPGTRLTVL.

Notes on this clone: Different DNA sequences within this sample yield the same CDR3. The chain joins TRBV7-2 to TRBJ2-1, with D possibly matching TRBD2 (5 bases). The CDR3 runs to 15 residues. Per the germline V gene, CDR1 is SGHTA and CDR2 is FQGNSA. Trimming removed 2 bases from V and 0 bases from J, with 8 bases in between. The CDR3 DNA is TGTGCCAGCAGCTTAAGCGGAAGCTCCTACAATGAGCAGTTCTTC. It is translated as CASSLSGSSYNEQFF.

The count of this clone is one. The CDR3 nucleotides read TGTGCCAGCAGTTCCAAGCGGGTGGGTTCCCTACGGGAGCAGTACTTC. Protein sequence: CASSSKRVGSLREQYF. The rearrangement uses TRBV28 and TRBJ2-7, with D possibly being TRBD2 (6 bases). CDR3 size: 16 residues. Germline CDR1 reads MDHEN; CDR2 reads SYDVKM. The V and J ends lost 4 bases and 7 bases respectively, with 23 bases between them.

Notes on this clone: Other DNA sequences in this sample translate to the same CDR3. V usage is TRBV7-8 and J usage is TRBJ1-1, with D tentatively TRBD1 (5 bases). Germline CDR1 SGHVS, CDR2 FQNEAQ. The CDR3 runs to 15 residues. Trimming took 2 bases from V and 0 from J, leaving 10 bases between them. CDR3 sequence (DNA): TGTGCCAGCAGCTTACAGGGCCTATTGAACACTGAAGCTTTCTTT. Amino acids: CASSLQGLLNTEAFF.

The rearrangement joins TRBV11-1 to TRBJ2-1, with 11 bases that match TRBD2. The ends lost 6 bases at V and 5 bases at J; junction bases unmatched: 9. The CDR3 extends over 16 amino acids. CDR1 and CDR2 (germline): SGHAT, FQDESV (reference sequence). This CDR3 is CASRQIAGGPDNEQFF. The CDR3 DNA reads as TGTGCCAGCAGGCAAATAGCGGGAGGGCCAGACAATGAGCAGTTCTTC.

The rearrangement joins TRBV2 to TRBJ2-2; weak D call: TRBD1 (5 bases). The germline CDR1 and CDR2 sequences are SNHLY and FYNNEI. V was trimmed by 8 bases and J by 5 bases, leaving 18 bases between them. CDR3 length: 15 residues. CDR3 region: CASRWAQGNTGELFF. CDR3 in DNA: TGTGCCAGCCGGTGGGCCCAGGGAAATACCGGGGAGCTGTTTTTT.

The chain couples TRBV6-5 to TRBJ1-1; D uncertain. Germline CDR1 is MNHEY and CDR2 is SVGAGI. The CDR3 extends over 13 amino acids. Trimming removed 4 bases at V and 6 bases at J, with 12 bases between. The CDR3 DNA reads TGTGCCAGCAGTTGGGATCCCGGCGCTGAAGCTTTCTTT. Protein: CASSWDPGAEAFF.

The rearrangement uses TRBV28 and TRBJ1-4; D unclear. Germline-derived CDR1 and CDR2 are MDHEN and SYDVKM. The V gene lost 3 bases and the J gene lost 11 bases, with 10 bases spanning the gap. The CDR3 totals 12 residues. This CDR3 reads CASSLGNGKLFF. In DNA form, the CDR3 reads TGTGCCAGCAGTTTGGGGAATGGGAAACTGTTTTTT.

Worth noting for this clone: The same CDR3 can be traced to other DNA sequences in this sample. The J gene is TRBJ2-2, the V gene TRBV7-3; D gene uncertain. This CDR3 region has 12 residues. The germline CDR1 and CDR2 sequences are SGHTA and FQGTGA. V dropped 5 bases and J dropped 2 bases, with 3 bases sitting between them. CDR3 sequence (DNA): TGTGCCAGCAGCCCTAACACCGGGGAGCTGTTTTTT. Protein: CASSPNTGELFF.

The chain links TRBV2 to TRBJ2-6; possibly TRBD2 for D (5 bases). The CDR3 consists of 14 residues. Trimming removed 5 bases at V and 2 bases at J, with 7 bases between. Germline V gives CDR1 SNHLY, CDR2 FYNNEI. The CDR3 is CASSRETGANVLTF. In nucleotides, the CDR3 is TGTGCCAGCAGTAGGGAGACTGGGGCCAACGTCCTGACTTTC.

This clone was counted only a few times. The chain has TRBV6-5 and TRBJ2-7; D is unresolved. The CDR3 has 11 amino acids. V lost 5 bases, J lost 12 bases, and 14 bases lay in between. The V gene's germline CDR1 is MNHEY and CDR2 SVGAGI. In DNA, the CDR3 is TGTGCCAGCAGTGATAAAGGGCATCGGTACTTC. Residues: CASSDKGHRYF.

This chain connects TRBV7-2 to TRBJ2-5; possibly TRBD2 for D (6 bases). Germline CDR1 reads SGHTA; CDR2 reads FQGNSA. The CDR3 covers 13 residues. Trimming shortened V by 6 bases and J by 4 bases, and 12 bases separated the two germline ends. The CDR3 here is CASSAGPPETQYF. The CDR3 DNA reads as TGTGCCAGCAGTGCGGGACCCCCAGAGACCCAGTACTTC.

This chain connects TRBV28 to TRBJ1-2; 11 bases match TRBD1. The V and J ends lost 6 bases and 7 bases, in that order; junction bases with no gene match: 10. The CDR3 has 15 residues. The germline CDR1 and CDR2 sequences are MDHEN and SYDVKM. The CDR3 spells CASSLPGQGAAGYTF. In DNA form, the CDR3 reads TGTGCCAGCAGCCTCCCCGGACAGGGGGCTGCTGGCTACACCTTC.

The J gene is TRBJ1-2, the V gene TRBV5-6, with 10 bases identical to TRBD1. Losses at the gene ends were 3 bases for V and 7 bases for J; bases not matched to a gene: 3. Germline-derived CDR1 and CDR2 are SGHDT and YYEEEE. There are 13 residues in the CDR3. This CDR3 is CASSSGQGFGYTF. DNA of the CDR3: TGTGCCAGCAGCTCGGGACAGGGGTTTGGCTACACCTTC.

This chain connects TRBV28 to TRBJ2-7, with D hard to call. The germline CDR1 and CDR2 sequences are MDHEN and SYDVKM. This CDR3 contains 9 residues. V gave up 8 bases and J gave up 4 bases, with 3 bases separating them. CDR3 protein: CASVYEQYF. The CDR3 region has the DNA TGTGCCAGCGTGTACGAGCAGTACTTC.

This chain links TRBV5-1 with TRBJ2-3, with 11 nucleotides matching TRBD2. CDR3 length equals 16 residues. Unmatched junction bases numbered 8, after V lost 4 bases and J lost 4 bases. Germline V gives CDR1 SGHRS, CDR2 YFSETQ. CDR3 sequence: CASSPVAGGPPDTQYF. CDR3 sequence (DNA): TGCGCCAGCAGCCCAGTAGCGGGAGGGCCCCCAGATACGCAGTATTTT.

The V gene is TRBV2, the J gene TRBJ1-5, with D perhaps TRBD1 (5 bases). The CDR3 runs 15 residues. Germline V gene sequence: CDR1 SNHLY, CDR2 FYNNEI. With 4 bases removed from V and 0 bases from J, the gap between germline ends came to 10 bases. The CDR3 DNA reads TGTGCCAGCAGTGGAGGGGTCAGTAGCAATCAGCCCCAGCATTTT. It is translated as CASSGGVSSNQPQHF.

The rearrangement links TRBV9 to TRBJ2-1; no firm D call. Trimming stripped 4 bases from V and 7 bases from J, with 12 bases between. Germline CDR1 SGDLS, CDR2 YYNGEE. The CDR3 runs 13 residues. The chain's CDR3 is CASSLRAWNEQFF. The DNA for the CDR3 is TGTGCCAGCAGCCTCAGAGCCTGGAATGAGCAGTTCTTC.

The rearrangement links TRBV18 to TRBJ1-3, with D possibly TRBD1 on 6 matching bases. This CDR3 region has 12 residues. The ends were cut back, 3 bases at V and 9 bases at J, with 9 bases in the middle. From germline, CDR1 is KGHSH and CDR2 LQKENI. The CDR3 loop is CASSPDSGTIYF. CDR3 sequence (DNA): TGTGCCAGCTCACCGGACAGCGGCACCATATATTTT.

This chain links TRBV19 with TRBJ1-5, with D perhaps matching TRBD1 (5 bases). The CDR3 extends over 15 amino acids. V was pared by 3 bases and J by 2 bases, with 11 bases between. Germline V lookup: CDR1 LNHDA, CDR2 SQIVND (reference sequence). CDR3: CASSIVGDGNQPQHF. CDR3 nucleotide sequence: TGTGCCAGTAGTATTGTAGGGGATGGCAATCAGCCCCAGCATTTT.